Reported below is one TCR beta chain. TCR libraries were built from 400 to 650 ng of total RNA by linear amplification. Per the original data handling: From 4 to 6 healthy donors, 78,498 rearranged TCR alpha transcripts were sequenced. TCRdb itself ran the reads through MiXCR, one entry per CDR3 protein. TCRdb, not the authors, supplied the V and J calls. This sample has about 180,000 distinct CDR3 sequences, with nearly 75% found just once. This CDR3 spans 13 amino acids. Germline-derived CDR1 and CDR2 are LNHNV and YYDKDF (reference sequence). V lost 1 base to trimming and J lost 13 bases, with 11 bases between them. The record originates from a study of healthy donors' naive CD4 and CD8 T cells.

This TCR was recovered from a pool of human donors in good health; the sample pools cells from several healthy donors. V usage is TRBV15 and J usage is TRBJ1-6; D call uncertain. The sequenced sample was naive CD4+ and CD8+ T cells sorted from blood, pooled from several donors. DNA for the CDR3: TGTGCCACCAGCAGAGCCCCAAGCGAGCCCCTCCACTTT. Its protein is CATSRAPSEPLHF.